This TCR beta chain is drawn from a study of immune characterization of retroperitoneal liposarcoma. MiXCR, run by TCRdb on the PCR reads, gives a single entry per CDR3 protein. The sample contains 10,000 to 15,000 distinct CDR3 sequences, 47% of which appear only once. The CDR3 has 15 residues. With 5 bases clipped from V and 5 bases from J, the junction kept 8 bases outside the gene matches. Germline assignment: CDR1 LNHNV and CDR2 YYDKDF (reference sequence). V and J are TRBV15 and TRBJ2-3, with TRBD2 identical over 9 bases. The sequenced material came from tumor tissue. This sequence originates from a female donor with retroperitoneal liposarcoma. The CDR3, as DNA: TGTGCCACCAGCCCTACGCGGGAGGGCCGAGATACGCAGTATTTT. Residues: CATSPTREGRDTQYF.